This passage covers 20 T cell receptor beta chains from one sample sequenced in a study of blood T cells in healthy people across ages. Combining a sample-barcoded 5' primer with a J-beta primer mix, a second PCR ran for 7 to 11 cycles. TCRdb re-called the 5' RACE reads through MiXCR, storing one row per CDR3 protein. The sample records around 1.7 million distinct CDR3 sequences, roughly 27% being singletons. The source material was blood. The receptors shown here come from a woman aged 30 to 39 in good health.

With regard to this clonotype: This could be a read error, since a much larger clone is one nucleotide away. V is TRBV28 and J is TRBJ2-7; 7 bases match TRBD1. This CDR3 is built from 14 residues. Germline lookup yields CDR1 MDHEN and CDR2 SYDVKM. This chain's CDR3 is CASRLYADRTGQYF. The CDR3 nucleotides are TGTGCCAGCAGGTTATACGCGGACCGGACAGGGCAGTACTTC.

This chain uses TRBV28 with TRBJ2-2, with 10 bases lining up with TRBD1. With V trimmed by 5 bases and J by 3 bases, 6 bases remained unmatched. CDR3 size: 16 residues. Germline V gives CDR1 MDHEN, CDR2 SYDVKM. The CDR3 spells CASSAWTGGDTGELFF. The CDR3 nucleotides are TGTGCCAGCAGTGCCTGGACAGGGGGTGACACCGGGGAGCTGTTTTTT.

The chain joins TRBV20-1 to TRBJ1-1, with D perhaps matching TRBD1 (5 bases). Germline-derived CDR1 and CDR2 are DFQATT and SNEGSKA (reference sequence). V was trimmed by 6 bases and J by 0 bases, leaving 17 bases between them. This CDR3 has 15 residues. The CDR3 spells CSAIKPGTVNTEAFF. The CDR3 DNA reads TGCAGTGCCATAAAGCCAGGGACCGTGAACACTGAAGCTTTCTTT.

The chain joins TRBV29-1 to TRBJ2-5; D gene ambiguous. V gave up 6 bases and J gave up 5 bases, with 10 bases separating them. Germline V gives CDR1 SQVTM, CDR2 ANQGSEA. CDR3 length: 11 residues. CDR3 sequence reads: CSVRPGETQYF. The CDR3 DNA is TGCAGCGTCCGCCCCGGGGAGACCCAGTACTTC. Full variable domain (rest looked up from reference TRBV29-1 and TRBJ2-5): SAVISQKPSRDICQRGTSLTIQCQVDSQVTMMFWYRQQPGQSLTLIATANQGSEATYESGFVIDKFPISRPNLTFSTLTVSNMSPEDSSIYLCSVRPGETQYFGPGTRLLVL.

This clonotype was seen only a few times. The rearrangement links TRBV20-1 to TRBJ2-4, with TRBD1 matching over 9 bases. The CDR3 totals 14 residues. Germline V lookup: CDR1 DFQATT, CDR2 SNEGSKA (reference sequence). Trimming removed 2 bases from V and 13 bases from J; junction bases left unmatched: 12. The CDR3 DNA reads TGCAGTGCTAGACTAGGGACAGGGACGGGGGAGCAGTACTTC. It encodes CSARLGTGTGEQYF.

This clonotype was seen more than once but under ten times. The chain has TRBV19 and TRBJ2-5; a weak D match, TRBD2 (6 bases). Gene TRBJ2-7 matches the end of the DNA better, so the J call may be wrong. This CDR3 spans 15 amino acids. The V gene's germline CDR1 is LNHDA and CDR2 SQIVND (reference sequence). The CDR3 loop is CASSPRDFVGYEQYF. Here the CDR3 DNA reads TGTGCCAGTAGTCCCCGGGACTTCGTCGGCTACGAGCAGTACTTC.

The CDR3 loop reads CASSETPGGCYEQYF. The DNA for the CDR3 is TGCGCCAGCAGTGAAACGCCAGGGGGCTGCTACGAGCAGTACTTC. The V call is TRBV10-2, the J call TRBJ2-7; 8 positions match TRBD1. In germline, CDR1 is WSHSY, CDR2 SAAADI. The V and J ends lost 3 bases and 3 bases, in that order; junction bases with no gene match: 7. The CDR3 totals 15 residues.

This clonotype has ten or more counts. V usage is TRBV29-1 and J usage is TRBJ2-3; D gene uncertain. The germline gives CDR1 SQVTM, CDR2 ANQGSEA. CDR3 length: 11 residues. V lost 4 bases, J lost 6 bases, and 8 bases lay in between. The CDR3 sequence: CSVVGMDTQYF. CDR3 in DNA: TGCAGCGTTGTTGGCATGGATACGCAGTATTTT.

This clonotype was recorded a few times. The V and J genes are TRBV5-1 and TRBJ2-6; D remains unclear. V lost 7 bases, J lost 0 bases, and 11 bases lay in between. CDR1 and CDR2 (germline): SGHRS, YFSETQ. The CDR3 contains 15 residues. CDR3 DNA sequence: TGCGCCAGCTGGGATCCTACCTCTGGGGCCAACGTCCTGACTTTC. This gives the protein CASWDPTSGANVLTF.

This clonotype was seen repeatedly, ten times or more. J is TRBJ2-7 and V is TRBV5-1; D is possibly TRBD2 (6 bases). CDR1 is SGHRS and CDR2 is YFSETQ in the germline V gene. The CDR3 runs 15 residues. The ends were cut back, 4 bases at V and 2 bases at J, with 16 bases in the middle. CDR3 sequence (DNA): TGCGCCAGCAGCAATAGCGGAGTCCCGCCCTACGAGCAGTACTTC. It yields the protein CASSNSGVPPYEQYF.

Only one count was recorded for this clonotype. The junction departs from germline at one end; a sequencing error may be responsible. The CDR3 loop is CASSRRQGRNAEAFF. CDR3 nucleotides: TGTGCCAGCAGCCGCAGACAGGGCCGGAACGCTGAAGCTTTCTTT. The gene calls are TRBV7-9 and TRBJ1-1, with 7 positions matching TRBD1. The germline V gene has CDR1 SEHNR and CDR2 FQNEAQ (reference sequence). The CDR3 loop spans 15 amino acids. Combining the CDR3 with reference TRBV7-9 and TRBJ1-1 gives the whole variable domain DTGVSQNPRHKITKRGQNVTFRCDPISEHNRLYWYRQTLGQGPEFLTYFQNEAQLEKSRLLSDRFSAERPKGSFSTLEIQRTEQGDSAMYLCASSRRQGRNAEAFFGQGTRLTVV.

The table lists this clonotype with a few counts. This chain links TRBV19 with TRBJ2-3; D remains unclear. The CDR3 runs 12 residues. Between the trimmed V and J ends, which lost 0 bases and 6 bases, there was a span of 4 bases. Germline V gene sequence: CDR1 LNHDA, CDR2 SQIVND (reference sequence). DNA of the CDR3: TGTGCCAGTAGTATAGAGCGGGATACGCAGTATTTT. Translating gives CASSIERDTQYF.

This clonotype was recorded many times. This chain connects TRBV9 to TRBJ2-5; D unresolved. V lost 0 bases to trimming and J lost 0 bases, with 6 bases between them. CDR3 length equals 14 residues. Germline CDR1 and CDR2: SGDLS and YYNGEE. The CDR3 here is CASSVGPDQETQYF. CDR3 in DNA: TGTGCCAGCAGCGTAGGTCCCGACCAAGAGACCCAGTACTTC.

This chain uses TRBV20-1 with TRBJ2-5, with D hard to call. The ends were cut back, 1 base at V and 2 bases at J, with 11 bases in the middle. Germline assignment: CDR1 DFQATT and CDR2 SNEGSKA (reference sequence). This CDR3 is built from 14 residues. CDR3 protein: CSARVSSAQETQYF. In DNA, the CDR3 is TGCAGTGCTAGAGTTAGTTCTGCTCAAGAGACCCAGTACTTC.

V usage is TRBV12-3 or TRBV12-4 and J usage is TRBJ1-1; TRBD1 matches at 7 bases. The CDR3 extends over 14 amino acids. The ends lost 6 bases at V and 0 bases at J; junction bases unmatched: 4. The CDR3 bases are TGTGCCAGCAGGGGGACAGCAATGAACACTGAAGCTTTCTTT. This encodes CASRGTAMNTEAFF.

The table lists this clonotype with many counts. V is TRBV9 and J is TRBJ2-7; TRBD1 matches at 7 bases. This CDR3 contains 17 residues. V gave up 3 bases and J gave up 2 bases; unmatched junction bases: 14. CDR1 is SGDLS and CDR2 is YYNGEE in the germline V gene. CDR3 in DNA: TGTGCCAGCAGCGCCCAGTCCGACAGGGCCTTCACCTACGAGCAGTACTTC. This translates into CASSAQSDRAFTYEQYF.

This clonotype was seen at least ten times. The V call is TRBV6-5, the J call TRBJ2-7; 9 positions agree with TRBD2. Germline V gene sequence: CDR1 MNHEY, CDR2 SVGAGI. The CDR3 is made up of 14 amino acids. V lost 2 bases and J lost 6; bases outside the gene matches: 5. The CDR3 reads CASSYGLAGSEQYF. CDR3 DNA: TGTGCCAGCAGTTACGGGCTAGCGGGAAGCGAGCAGTACTTC.

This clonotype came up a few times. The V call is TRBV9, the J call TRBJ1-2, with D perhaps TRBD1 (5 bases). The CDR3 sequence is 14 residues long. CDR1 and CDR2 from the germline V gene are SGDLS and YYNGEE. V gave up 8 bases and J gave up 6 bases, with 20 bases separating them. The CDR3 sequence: CASSSSGRGDGYTF. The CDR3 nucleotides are TGTGCCAGTAGCTCATCGGGACGGGGAGATGGCTACACCTTC.

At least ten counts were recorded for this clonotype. The CDR3 DNA sequence: TGTGCCAGCAGTCCTAGCGGGCCCCGTGGGATGCAGTACTTC. Translation: CASSPSGPRGMQYF. The rearrangement links TRBV6-2 or TRBV6-3 to TRBJ2-7; 8 positions match TRBD2. Germline loops: CDR1 MNHEY, CDR2 SVGEGT. With V trimmed by 5 bases and J by 9 bases, 12 bases remained unmatched. CDR3 length equals 14 residues.

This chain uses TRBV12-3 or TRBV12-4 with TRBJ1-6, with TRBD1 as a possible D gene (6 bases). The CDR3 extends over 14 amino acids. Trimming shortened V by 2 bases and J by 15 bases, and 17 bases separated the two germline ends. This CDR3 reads CASSLQGRDVLLHF. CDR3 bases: TGTGCCAGCAGTTTACAGGGGCGGGATGTCCTCCTCCACTTT.